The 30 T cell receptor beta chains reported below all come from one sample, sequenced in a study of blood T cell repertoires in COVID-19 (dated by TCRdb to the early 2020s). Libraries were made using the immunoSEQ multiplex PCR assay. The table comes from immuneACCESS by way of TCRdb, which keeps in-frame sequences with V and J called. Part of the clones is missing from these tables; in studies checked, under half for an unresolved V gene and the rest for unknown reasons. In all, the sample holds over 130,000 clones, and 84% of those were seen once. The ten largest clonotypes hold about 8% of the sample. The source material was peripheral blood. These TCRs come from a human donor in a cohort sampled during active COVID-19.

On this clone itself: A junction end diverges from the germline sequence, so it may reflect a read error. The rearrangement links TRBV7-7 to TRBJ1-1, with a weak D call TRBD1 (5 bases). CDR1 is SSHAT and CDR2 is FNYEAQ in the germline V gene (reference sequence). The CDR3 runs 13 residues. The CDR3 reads CASSKQELAEAFF. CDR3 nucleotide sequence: TGTGCTAGCAGTAAACAGGAGCTCGCTGAAGCTTTCTTT.

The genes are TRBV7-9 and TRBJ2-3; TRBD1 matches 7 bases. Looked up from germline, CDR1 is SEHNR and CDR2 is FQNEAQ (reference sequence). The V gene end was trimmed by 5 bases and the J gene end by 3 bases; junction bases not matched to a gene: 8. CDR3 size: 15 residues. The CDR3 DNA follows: TGTGCCAGCAGCCCTACCGGGACAGCGACAGATACGCAGTATTTT. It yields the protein CASSPTGTATDTQYF.

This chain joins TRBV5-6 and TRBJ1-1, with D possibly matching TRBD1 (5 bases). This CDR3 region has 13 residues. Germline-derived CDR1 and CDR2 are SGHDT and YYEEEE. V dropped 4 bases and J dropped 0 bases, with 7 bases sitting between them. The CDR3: CASSRTLNTEAFF. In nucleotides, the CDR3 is TGTGCCAGCAGCCGGACACTGAACACTGAAGCTTTCTTT.

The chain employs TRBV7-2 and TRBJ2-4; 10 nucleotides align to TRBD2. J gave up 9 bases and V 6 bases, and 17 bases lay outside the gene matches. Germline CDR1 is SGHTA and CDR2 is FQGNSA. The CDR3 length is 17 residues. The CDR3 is CASSWSRSSGGLGIQYF. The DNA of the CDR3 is TGTGCCAGCAGTTGGTCGAGGTCTAGCGGGGGTTTGGGCATTCAGTACTTC.

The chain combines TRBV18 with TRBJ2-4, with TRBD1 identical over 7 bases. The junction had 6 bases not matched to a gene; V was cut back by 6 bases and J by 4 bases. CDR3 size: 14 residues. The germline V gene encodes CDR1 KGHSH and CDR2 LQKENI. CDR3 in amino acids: CASSTGTVKNIQYF. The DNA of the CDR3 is TGTGCCAGCTCGACCGGGACAGTAAAAAACATTCAGTACTTC.

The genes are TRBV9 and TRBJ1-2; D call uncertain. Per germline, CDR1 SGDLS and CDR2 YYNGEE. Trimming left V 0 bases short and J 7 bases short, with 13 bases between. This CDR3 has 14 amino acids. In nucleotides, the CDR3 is TGTGCCAGCAGCGTAGGGGCCGATTCTGGTGGCTACACCTTC. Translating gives CASSVGADSGGYTF.

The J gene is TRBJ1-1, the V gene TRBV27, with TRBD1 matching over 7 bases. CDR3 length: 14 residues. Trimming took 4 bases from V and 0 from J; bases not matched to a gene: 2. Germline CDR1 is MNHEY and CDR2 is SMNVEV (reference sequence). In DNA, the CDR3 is TGTGCCAGCAGTTGGGGACAGATGAACACTGAAGCTTTCTTT. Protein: CASSWGQMNTEAFF.

CDR3 in amino acids: CASSFWGESPLHF. The CDR3 DNA reads as TGTGCCAGCAGTTTTTGGGGGGAATCACCCCTCCACTTT. The chain couples TRBV12-3 or TRBV12-4 to TRBJ1-6, with TRBD1 as a possible D gene (5 bases). This CDR3 has 13 residues. Trimming took 3 bases from V and 10 from J, leaving 10 bases between them.

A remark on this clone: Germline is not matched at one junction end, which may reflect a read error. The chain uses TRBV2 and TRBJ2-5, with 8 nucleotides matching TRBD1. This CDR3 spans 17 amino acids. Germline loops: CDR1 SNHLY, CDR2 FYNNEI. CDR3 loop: CASSEAGRQGRQETQYF. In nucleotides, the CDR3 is TGTGCCAGCAGCGAAGCAGGAAGACAGGGGAGGCAAGAGACCCAGTACTTC.

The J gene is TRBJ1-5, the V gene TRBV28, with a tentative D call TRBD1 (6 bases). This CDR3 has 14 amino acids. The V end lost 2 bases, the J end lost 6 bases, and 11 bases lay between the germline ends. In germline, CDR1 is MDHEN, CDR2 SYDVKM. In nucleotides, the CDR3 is TGTGCCAGCAGTTTAAGACAGGAATTTCAGCCCCAGCATTTT. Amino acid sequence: CASSLRQEFQPQHF.

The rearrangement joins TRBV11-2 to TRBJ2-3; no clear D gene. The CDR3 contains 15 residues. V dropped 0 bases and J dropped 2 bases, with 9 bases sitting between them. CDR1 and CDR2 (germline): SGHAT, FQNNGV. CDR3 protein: CASSLEASFTDTQYF. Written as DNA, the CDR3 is TGTGCCAGCAGCTTAGAGGCTAGTTTCACAGATACGCAGTATTTT. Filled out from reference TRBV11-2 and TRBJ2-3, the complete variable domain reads EAGVAQSPRYKIIEKRQSVAFWCNPISGHATLYWYQQILGQGPKLLIQFQNNGVVDDSQLPKDRFSAERLKGVDSTLKIQPAKLEDSAVYLCASSLEASFTDTQYFGPGTRLTVL.

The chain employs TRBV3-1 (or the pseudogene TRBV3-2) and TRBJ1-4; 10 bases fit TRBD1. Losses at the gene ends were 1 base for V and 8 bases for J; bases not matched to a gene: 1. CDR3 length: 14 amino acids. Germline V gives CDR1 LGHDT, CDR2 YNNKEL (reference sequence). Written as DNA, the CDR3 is TGTGCCAGCAGCCAAGGGACAGGGGGGGAAAAACTGTTTTTT. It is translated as CASSQGTGGEKLFF.

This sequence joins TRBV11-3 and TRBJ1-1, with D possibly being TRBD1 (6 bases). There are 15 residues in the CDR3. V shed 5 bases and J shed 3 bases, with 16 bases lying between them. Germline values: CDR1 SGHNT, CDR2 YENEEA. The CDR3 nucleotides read TGTGCCAGCAGCCGTACCGGGGGGGCGGACACTGAAGCTTTCTTT. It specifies CASSRTGGADTEAFF.

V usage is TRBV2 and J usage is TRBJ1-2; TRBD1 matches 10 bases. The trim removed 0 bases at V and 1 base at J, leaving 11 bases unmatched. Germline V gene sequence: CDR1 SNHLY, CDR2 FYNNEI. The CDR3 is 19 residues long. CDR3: CASSEAQTGGARINYGYTF. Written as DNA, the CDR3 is TGTGCCAGCAGTGAAGCGCAGACAGGGGGCGCCCGGATTAACTATGGCTACACCTTC.

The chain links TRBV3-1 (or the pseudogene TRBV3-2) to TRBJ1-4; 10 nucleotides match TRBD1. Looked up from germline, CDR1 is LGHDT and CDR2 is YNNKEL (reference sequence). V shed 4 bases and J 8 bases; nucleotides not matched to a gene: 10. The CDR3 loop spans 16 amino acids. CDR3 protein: CASSRDPGQGMEKLFF. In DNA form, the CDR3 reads TGTGCCAGCAGCCGAGATCCGGGACAGGGGATGGAAAAACTGTTTTTT.

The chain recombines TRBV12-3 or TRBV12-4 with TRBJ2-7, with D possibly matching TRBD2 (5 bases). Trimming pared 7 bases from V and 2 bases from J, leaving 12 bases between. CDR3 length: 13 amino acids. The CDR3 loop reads CASTRAGAYEQYF. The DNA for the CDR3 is TGTGCCAGCACGAGGGCCGGGGCCTACGAGCAGTACTTC.

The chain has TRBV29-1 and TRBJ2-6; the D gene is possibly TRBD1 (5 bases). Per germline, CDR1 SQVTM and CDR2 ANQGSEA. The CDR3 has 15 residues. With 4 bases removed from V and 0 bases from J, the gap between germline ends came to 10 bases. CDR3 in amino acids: CSVGKQDSGANVLTF. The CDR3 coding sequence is TGCAGCGTTGGCAAACAGGACTCTGGGGCCAACGTCCTGACTTTC.

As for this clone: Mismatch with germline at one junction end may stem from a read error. The DNA for the CDR3 is TGTGCCAGCGGCTTTTCTTATGAGACCCAGTACTTC. This translates into CASGFSYETQYF. The gene calls are TRBV5-4 and TRBJ2-5, with D hard to call. The CDR3 has 12 residues. Germline assignment: CDR1 SGHNT and CDR2 YYREEE (reference sequence).

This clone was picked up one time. CDR3 DNA sequence: TGTGCCAGCAGCTTGGCCTGGGACAGGGCCTCCTACGAGCAGTACTTC. Translating gives CASSLAWDRASYEQYF. V is TRBV5-5 and J is TRBJ2-7; 9 bases are shared with TRBD1. With 0 bases clipped from V and 0 bases from J, the junction kept 4 bases outside the gene matches. The CDR3 totals 16 residues. The germline CDR1 and CDR2 sequences are SGHKS and YYEKEE (reference sequence).

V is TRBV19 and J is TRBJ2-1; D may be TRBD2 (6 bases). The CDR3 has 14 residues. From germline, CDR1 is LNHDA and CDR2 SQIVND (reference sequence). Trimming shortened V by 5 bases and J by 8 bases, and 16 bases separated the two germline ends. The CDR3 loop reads CASSPRRGGYEQFF. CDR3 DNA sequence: TGTGCCAGTAGTCCCCGGCGGGGCGGCTATGAGCAGTTCTTC.

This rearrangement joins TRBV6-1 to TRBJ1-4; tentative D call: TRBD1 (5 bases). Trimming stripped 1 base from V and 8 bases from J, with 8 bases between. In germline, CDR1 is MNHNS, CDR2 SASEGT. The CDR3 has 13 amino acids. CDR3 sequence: CASSEGGEEKLFF. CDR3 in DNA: TGTGCCAGCAGTGAAGGGGGCGAAGAAAAACTGTTTTTT.

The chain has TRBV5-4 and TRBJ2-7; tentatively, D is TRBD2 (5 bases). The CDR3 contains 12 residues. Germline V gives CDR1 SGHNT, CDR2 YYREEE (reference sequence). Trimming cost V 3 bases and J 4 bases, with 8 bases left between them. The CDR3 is CASSSGIYEQYF. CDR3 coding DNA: TGTGCCAGCAGCTCGGGGATATACGAGCAGTACTTC.

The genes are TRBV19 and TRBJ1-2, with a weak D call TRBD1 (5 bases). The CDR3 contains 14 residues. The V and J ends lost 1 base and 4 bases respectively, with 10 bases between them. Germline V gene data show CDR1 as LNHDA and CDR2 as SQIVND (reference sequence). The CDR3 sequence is CASSIGDYSYGYTF. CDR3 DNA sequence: TGTGCCAGTAGTATAGGGGACTACAGCTATGGCTACACCTTC.

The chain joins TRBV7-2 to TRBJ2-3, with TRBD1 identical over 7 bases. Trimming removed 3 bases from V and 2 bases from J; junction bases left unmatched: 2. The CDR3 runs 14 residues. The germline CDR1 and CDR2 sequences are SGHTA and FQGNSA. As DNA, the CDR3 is TGTGCCAGCAGCTTGGGACAGATCACAGATACGCAGTATTTT. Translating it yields CASSLGQITDTQYF.

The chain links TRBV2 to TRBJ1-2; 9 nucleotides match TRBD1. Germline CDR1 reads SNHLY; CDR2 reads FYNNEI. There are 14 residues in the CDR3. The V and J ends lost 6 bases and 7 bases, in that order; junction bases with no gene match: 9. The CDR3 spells CASSRPGQGFGYTF. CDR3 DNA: TGTGCCAGCAGCCGGCCGGGACAGGGATTTGGCTACACCTTC.

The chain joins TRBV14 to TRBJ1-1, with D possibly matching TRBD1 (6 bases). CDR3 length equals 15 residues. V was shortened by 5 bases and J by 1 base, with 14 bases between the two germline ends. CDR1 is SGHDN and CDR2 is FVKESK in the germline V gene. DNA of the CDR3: TGTGCCAGCAGCTCAAAAAAGACAGGGAACACTGAAGCTTTCTTT. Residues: CASSSKKTGNTEAFF.

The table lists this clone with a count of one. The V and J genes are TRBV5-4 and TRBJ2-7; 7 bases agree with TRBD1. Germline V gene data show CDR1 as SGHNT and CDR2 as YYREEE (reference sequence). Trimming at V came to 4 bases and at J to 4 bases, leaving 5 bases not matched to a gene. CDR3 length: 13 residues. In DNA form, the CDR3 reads TGTGCCAGCAGCCCCGGGACAGCTTACGAGCAGTACTTC. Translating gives CASSPGTAYEQYF.

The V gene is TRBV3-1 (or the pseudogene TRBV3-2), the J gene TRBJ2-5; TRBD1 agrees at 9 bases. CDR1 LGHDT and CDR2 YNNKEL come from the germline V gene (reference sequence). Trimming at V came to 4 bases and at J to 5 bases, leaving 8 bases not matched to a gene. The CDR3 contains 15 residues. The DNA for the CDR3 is TGTGCCAGCAGCCTAACACAGGGGGCGCAGGAGACCCAGTACTTC. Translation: CASSLTQGAQETQYF.

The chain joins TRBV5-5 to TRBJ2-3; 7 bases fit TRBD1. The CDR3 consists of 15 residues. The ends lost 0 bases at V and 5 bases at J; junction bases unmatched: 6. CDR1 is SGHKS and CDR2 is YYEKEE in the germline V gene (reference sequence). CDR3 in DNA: TGTGCCAGCAGCTTGGTTGGACAGGAGCTAGATACGCAGTATTTT. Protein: CASSLVGQELDTQYF.

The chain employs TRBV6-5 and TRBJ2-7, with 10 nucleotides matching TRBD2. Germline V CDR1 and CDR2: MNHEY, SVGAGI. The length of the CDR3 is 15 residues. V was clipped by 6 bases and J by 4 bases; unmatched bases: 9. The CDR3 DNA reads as TGTGCCAGCAGACTAGCTAGCGGGGGTGTGTACGAGCAGTACTTC. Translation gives CASRLASGGVYEQYF.